This T cell receptor beta chain comes out of a study of T cell changes during pregnancy in multiple sclerosis. This clone has a single count. The CDR3 runs to 15 residues. Looked up from germline, CDR1 is MNHEY and CDR2 is SVGAGI. Trimming removed 6 bases from V and 3 bases from J; junction bases left unmatched: 6. Some clones are missing from TCRdb's copy, which holds only in-frame ones; the method was immunoSEQ multiplex PCR. The sample holds roughly 35,000 clones; more than 85% are singletons and the top ten take 0.43%. The starting material was CD4+ T cells from peripheral blood mononuclear cells, obtained in the third trimester of pregnancy. The genes are TRBV6-5 and TRBJ2-3; TRBD2 matches 10 bases. This TCR came from a female donor in good health, enrolled as a control in a pregnancy study. The CDR3 DNA sequence: TGTGCCAGCAGGGGGACTAGCGCGGGGACAGATACGCAGTATTTT. Its protein product is CASRGTSAGTDTQYF.